This T cell receptor (beta chain) was found in a study of identical twins. The germline CDR1 and CDR2 sequences are KGHSH and LQKENI. The CDR3 consists of 15 residues. V was pared by 2 bases and J by 3 bases, with 5 bases of the junction left unmatched. As concerns this clonotype: Its antigen remains unknown.

Broader study findings: Insertions were fewer in abundant cord blood beta clonotypes, whereas memory repertoires showed none of this pattern. Cross-sectional statistics underpinned the conclusions; the same donors were not followed.

TCRdb re-called the 5' RACE reads with MiXCR, one entry per CDR3 protein. Counted here are 690,000 or so distinct CDR3 sequences, over 8.5% occurring once; the ten biggest clones make up 0.75% to 1%. These same data were also listed under a study on yellow fever vaccine responses in identical twins.

The sample was PBMCs. The chain recombines TRBV18 with TRBJ2-7, with 9 bases that match TRBD1. The receptor was derived from a woman between 18 and 29 years old in good health. This chain's CDR3 is CASSPSTGGSYEQYF. The CDR3 DNA follows: TGTGCCAGCTCACCATCGACAGGGGGTAGCTACGAGCAGTACTTC.